This is a list of T cell receptor beta chains from one sample in a study of blood T cell repertoires in COVID-19. Sequencing used immunoSEQ multiplex PCR; TCRdb keeps in-frame clones, though not all of them. Counted here are some 150,000 clones, 88% occurring once; the ten biggest clones make up over 2%. The material sequenced was peripheral blood. These receptors all stem from a human donor in a cohort sampled during active COVID-19. Both conserved end residues are part of each CDR3. D genes are given only for firm matches. For some rows the clone size is stated as once, few or many, or as a class when expanded; others skip it.

abundance | j_gene | v_gene | d_gene | CDR3aa | CDR3nt
- | TRBJ2-3 | TRBV6-5 | - | CASGQQGADTQYF | TGTGCCAGCGGTCAACAGGGAGCAGATACGCAGTATTTT
- | TRBJ1-5 | TRBV6-2/TRBV6-3 | - | CASSLTTGNQPQHF | TGTGCCAGCAGTCTCACCACAGGAAATCAGCCCCAGCATTTT
- | TRBJ1-4 | TRBV29-1 | TRBD1 | CSAEPGPGGEKLFF | TGCAGCGCTGAACCGGGCCCAGGGGGTGAAAAACTGTTTTTT
few | TRBJ1-4 | TRBV7-2 | - | CASSSRTDEKLFF | TGTGCCAGCAGCTCTCGGACAGATGAAAAACTGTTTTTT
- | TRBJ2-1 | TRBV18 | - | CASSPVLEDNEQFF | TGTGCCAGCTCACCGGTTCTAGAAGACAATGAGCAGTTCTTC
- | TRBJ2-7 | TRBV7-9 | TRBD2 | CASSSTSGNYEQYF | TGTGCCAGCAGCTCGACTAGCGGGAACTACGAGCAGTACTTC
- | TRBJ2-3 | TRBV19 | TRBD2 | CATRGLAGPTDTQYF | TGTGCCACTCGTGGACTAGCGGGTCCCACAGATACGCAGTATTTT
- | TRBJ2-1 | TRBV7-3 | TRBD1 | CASSFLGQGEIDEQFF | TGTGCCAGCAGCTTCCTTGGACAGGGTGAAATTGATGAGCAGTTCTTC
- | TRBJ1-2 | TRBV7-2 | - | CASSSQVSTGANSYGYTF | TGTGCCAGCAGCTCCCAGGTTTCGACAGGCGCTAATTCCTATGGCTACACCTTC
- | TRBJ1-2 | TRBV28 | TRBD1 | CASSTTPGQGYGYTF | TGTGCCAGCAGTACCACTCCGGGACAGGGCTATGGCTACACCTTC
- | TRBJ1-3 | TRBV6-5 | - | CASSYGQVGNTIYF | TGTGCCAGCAGTTACGGGCAGGTTGGAAACACCATATATTTT